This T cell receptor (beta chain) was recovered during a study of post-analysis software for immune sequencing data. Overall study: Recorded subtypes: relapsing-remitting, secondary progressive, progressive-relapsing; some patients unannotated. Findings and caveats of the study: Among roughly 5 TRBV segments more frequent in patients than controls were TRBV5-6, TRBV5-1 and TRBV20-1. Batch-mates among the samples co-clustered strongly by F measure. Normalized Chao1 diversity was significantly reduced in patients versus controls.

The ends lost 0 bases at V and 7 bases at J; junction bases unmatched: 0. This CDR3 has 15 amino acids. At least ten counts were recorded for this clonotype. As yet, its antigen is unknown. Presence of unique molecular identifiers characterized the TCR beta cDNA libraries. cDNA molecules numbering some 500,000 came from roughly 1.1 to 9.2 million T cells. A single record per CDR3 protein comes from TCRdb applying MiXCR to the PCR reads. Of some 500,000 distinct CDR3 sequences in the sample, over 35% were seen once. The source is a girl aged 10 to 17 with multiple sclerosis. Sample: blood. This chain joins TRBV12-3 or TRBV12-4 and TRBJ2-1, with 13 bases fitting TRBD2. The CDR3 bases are TGTGCCAGCAGTTTAGCGGGACTAGCGGGAAATGAGCAGTTCTTC. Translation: CASSLAGLAGNEQFF.